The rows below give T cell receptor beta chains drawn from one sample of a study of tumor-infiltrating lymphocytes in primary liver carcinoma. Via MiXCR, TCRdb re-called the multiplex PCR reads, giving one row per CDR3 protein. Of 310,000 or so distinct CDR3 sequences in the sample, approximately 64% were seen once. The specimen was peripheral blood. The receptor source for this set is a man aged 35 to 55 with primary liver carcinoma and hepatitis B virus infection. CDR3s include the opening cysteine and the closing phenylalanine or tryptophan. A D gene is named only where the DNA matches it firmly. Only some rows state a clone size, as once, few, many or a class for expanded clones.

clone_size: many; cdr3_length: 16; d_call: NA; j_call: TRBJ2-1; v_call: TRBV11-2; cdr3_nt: TGTGCCAGCAGCCCCAGGGAAGGCGAATCCTACAATGAGCAGTTCTTC; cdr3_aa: CASSPREGESYNEQFF
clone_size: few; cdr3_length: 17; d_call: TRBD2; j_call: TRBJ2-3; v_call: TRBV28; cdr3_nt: TGTGCCAGCAGTTTCATAGAAGCGGGAGGTTCCACGAATACGCAGTATTTT; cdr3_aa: CASSFIEAGGSTNTQYF
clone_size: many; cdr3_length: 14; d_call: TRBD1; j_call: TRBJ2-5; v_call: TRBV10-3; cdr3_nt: TGTGCCATCAGTGACTCGACAGGGGGAGAGACCCAGTACTTC; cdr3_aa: CAISDSTGGETQYF
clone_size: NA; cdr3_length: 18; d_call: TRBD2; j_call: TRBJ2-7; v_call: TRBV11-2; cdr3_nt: TGTGCCAGCAGCGCAGCGGGAACCTCTTTTCGGAGCTCCTACGAGCAGTACTTC; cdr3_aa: CASSAAGTSFRSSYEQYF
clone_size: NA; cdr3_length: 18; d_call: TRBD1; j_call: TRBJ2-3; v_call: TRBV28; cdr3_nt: TGTGTCAGCAGTCCGTTACGGACAGGGGATTTTAGCACAGATACGCAGTATTTT; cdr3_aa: CVSSPLRTGDFSTDTQYF
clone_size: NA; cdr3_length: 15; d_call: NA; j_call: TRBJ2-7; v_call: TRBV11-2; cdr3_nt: TGTGCCAGCGGAGGGGTCCGACAGAGTCCCTACGAGCAGTACTTC; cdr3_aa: CASGGVRQSPYEQYF
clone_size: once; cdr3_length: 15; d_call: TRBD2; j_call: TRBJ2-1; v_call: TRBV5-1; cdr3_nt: TGCGCCAGCAGCTTGGGACTAGCGGGAATGGGTGAGCAGTTCTTC; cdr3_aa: CASSLGLAGMGEQFF
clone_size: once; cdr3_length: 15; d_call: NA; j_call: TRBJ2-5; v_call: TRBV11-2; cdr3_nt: TGTGCCAGCAGCTTAGGGACTCTTGGGCAAGAGACCCTTTACTTC; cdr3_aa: CASSLGTLGQETLYF
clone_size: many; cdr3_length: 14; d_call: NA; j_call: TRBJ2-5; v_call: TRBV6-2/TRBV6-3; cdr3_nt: TGTGCCAGCAGTTACTTTGTCCCCACGGAGACCCAGTACTTC; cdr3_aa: CASSYFVPTETQYF
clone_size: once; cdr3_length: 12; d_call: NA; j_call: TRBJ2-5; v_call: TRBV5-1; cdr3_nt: TGCGCCAGCAGCTCATTAGCGGAGACCGAGTACTTC; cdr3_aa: CASSSLAETEYF
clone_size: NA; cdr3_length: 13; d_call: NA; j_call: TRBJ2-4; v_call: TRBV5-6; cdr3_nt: TGTGCCATAGCCCCAGGGGCCAAAAACATTCAGTACTTC; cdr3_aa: CAIAPGAKNIQYF
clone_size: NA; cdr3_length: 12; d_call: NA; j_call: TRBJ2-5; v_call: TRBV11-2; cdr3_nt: TGTGCCAGCAGCTCAGATTCGGGTCCCCGGTACTTC; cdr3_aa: CASSSDSGPRYF
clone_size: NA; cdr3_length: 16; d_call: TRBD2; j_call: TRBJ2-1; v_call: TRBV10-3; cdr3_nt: TGTGCCATCGGTAGCGGGGGGATGAGCTCCTACAATGAGCAGTTCTTC; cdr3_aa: CAIGSGGMSSYNEQFF
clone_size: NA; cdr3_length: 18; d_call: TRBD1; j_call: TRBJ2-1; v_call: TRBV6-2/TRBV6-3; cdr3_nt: TGTGCCAGCAGTCCCGGGACAGGGGGCGCGATCTCCTACAATGAGCAGTTCTTC; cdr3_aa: CASSPGTGGAISYNEQFF